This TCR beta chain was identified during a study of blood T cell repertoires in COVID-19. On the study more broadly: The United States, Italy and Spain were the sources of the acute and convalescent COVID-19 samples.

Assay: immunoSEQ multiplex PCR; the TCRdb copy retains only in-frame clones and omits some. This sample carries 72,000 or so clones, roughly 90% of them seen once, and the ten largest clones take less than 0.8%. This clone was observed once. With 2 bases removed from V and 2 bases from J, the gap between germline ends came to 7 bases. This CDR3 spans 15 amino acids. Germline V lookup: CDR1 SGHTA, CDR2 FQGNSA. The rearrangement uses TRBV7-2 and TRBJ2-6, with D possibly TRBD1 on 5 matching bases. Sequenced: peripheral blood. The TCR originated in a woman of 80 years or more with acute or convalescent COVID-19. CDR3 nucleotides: TGTGCCAGCAGCTTACCAGGGCCTGGGGCCAACGTCCTGACTTTC. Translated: CASSLPGPGANVLTF.